Listed below are T cell receptor beta chains from one sample, sequenced in a study of shared clonotypes between healthy human individuals. Method: immunoSEQ multiplex PCR; TCRdb's copy keeps in-frame clones and lacks some. This table has about 600,000 clones, almost 97% appearing once. The material sequenced was naive CD4+ T cells sorted from blood. The receptors come from a young woman in good health. CDR3s include the opening cysteine and the closing phenylalanine or tryptophan. Each record gives: CDR3 length, D gene, V gene, CDR3 protein. The D gene is left open where the match is weak.

len: 16
d_gene: .
v_gene: TRBV5-5
CDR3aa: CASSLVAQGATYEQYF

len: 10
d_gene: .
v_gene: TRBV20-1
CDR3aa: CSARNTEAFF

len: 13
d_gene: .
v_gene: TRBV29-1
CDR3aa: CSVGGRLNYGYTF

len: 16
d_gene: .
v_gene: TRBV28
CDR3aa: CASSLPHVARSTEAFF

len: 13
d_gene: .
v_gene: TRBV27
CDR3aa: CASSSLRGQPQHF

len: 14
d_gene: TRBD2
v_gene: TRBV6-6
CDR3aa: CASSLVSGSYEQYF

len: 14
d_gene: .
v_gene: TRBV7-9
CDR3aa: CASSLVSGGNEQYF

len: 11
d_gene: .
v_gene: TRBV5-1
CDR3aa: CASSPVDTQYF

len: 15
d_gene: .
v_gene: TRBV6-1
CDR3aa: CASSAAGQYREKLFF

len: 12
d_gene: .
v_gene: TRBV27
CDR3aa: CASGQYLNEQFF

len: 15
d_gene: TRBD1
v_gene: TRBV19
CDR3aa: CASSLGTGGNQPQHF

len: 15
d_gene: TRBD2
v_gene: TRBV5-4
CDR3aa: CASSLLSGSPDTQYF

len: 14
d_gene: TRBD1
v_gene: TRBV6-5
CDR3aa: CASGIDRGDQPQHF

len: 16
d_gene: .
v_gene: TRBV6-1
CDR3aa: CASSEMYKSSYNEQFF

len: 15
d_gene: .
v_gene: TRBV2
CDR3aa: CASSVGTLRAGELFF

len: 16
d_gene: TRBD2
v_gene: TRBV7-6
CDR3aa: CASSPGGGRVSYEQYF

len: 15
d_gene: TRBD2
v_gene: TRBV12-5
CDR3aa: CASGAGGGYYNEQFF

len: 11
d_gene: .
v_gene: TRBV6-6
CDR3aa: CASSRTGELFF

len: 15
d_gene: .
v_gene: TRBV11-3
CDR3aa: CASSAGGGTTFEQYF

len: 14
d_gene: .
v_gene: TRBV19
CDR3aa: CASNTWRTGNTIYF

len: 14
d_gene: TRBD2
v_gene: TRBV10-3
CDR3aa: CAISVERESGTQYF

len: 14
d_gene: .
v_gene: TRBV21-1
CDR3aa: CARWTGGLSYEQYF

len: 17
d_gene: .
v_gene: TRBV15
CDR3aa: CATSRSRETLAKNIQYF

len: 15
d_gene: TRBD1
v_gene: TRBV28
CDR3aa: CASSLSTGLNEKLFF

len: 13
d_gene: .
v_gene: TRBV28
CDR3aa: CASRIPGNTEAFF

len: 16
d_gene: TRBD2
v_gene: TRBV2
CDR3aa: CASSEFAGGSYNEQFF

len: 14
d_gene: TRBD1
v_gene: TRBV5-8
CDR3aa: CASSLGTVNTEAFF

len: 16
d_gene: TRBD2
v_gene: TRBV5-5
CDR3aa: CASSFGAGGSAYEQYF

len: 16
d_gene: .
v_gene: TRBV5-1
CDR3aa: CASSLAAAQGIGELFF

len: 17
d_gene: TRBD1
v_gene: TRBV7-9
CDR3aa: CASSLGDRGRGVETQYF

len: 15
d_gene: .
v_gene: TRBV9
CDR3aa: CASSTNPSPLYEQYF

len: 12
d_gene: .
v_gene: TRBV6-1
CDR3aa: CASSIDIQPQHF

len: 15
d_gene: .
v_gene: TRBV28
CDR3aa: CASSPRQKEGREQYF

len: 15
d_gene: .
v_gene: TRBV7-6
CDR3aa: CASSLAGLSYNEQFF

len: 14
d_gene: TRBD1
v_gene: TRBV18
CDR3aa: CASSPTGGVGEQYF

len: 12
d_gene: .
v_gene: TRBV19
CDR3aa: CASWQSPYGYTF

len: 11
d_gene: .
v_gene: TRBV29-1
CDR3aa: CSVPLGEKLFF

len: 16
d_gene: TRBD1
v_gene: TRBV7-3
CDR3aa: CASSSGTGGADGELFF

len: 12
d_gene: .
v_gene: TRBV7-9
CDR3aa: CASSLSGVGYTF

len: 13
d_gene: .
v_gene: TRBV27
CDR3aa: CASSFGLNTEAFF